This T cell receptor beta chain comes out of a study of blood T cell repertoires in COVID-19. Study as a whole: The samples span acute and convalescent COVID-19 from the United States, Italy and Spain. In each case, the material was cDNA or gDNA derived from T cells, B-cell-depleted T cells, or PBMCs.

This clone came up once. Some clones are missing from TCRdb's copy, which holds only in-frame ones; the method was immunoSEQ multiplex PCR. The repertoire holds roughly 300,000 clones, with 80% to 90% as singletons. Germline lookup yields CDR1 MGHRA and CDR2 YSYEKL. V gave up 2 bases and J gave up 3 bases, with 13 bases separating them. The CDR3 is 16 amino acids. This receptor was identified in a young woman with COVID-19, enrolled during active disease. The chain combines TRBV4-1 with TRBJ1-4; a possible D gene is TRBD1 (6 bases). The sample comprised peripheral blood. In DNA, the CDR3 is TGCGCCAGCAGCCAACCATGGACAGCCTCTAATGAAAAACTGTTTTTT. Translation: CASSQPWTASNEKLFF.